This TCR beta chain comes out of a study of cytomegalovirus exposure and HLA in healthy donors. Study-level points and caveats: Reportedly, TCR beta sequences accurately predicted HLA-A and HLA-B alleles in most subjects. Immune exposure information comprised only CMV serostatus.

The PCR used 60 Vbeta and 13 Jbeta primers. Assay: immunoSEQ multiplex PCR; the TCRdb copy retains only in-frame clones and omits some. This sample has 120,000 or so clones, with 6.5% to 9.5% found just once. This clone has only a few counts. The antigen remains undetermined. CDR1 is GTSNPN and CDR2 is SVGIG in the germline V gene (reference sequence). The V segment lost 0 bases and the J segment 5 bases; nucleotides outside the gene matches: 7. CDR3 length equals 14 residues. This clonotype was sampled from a woman in her forties in good health and CMV-seropositive. The source material was PBMCs. This chain uses TRBV30 with TRBJ2-7, with 7 bases lining up with TRBD1. In nucleotides, the CDR3 is TGTGCCTGGAGTGTACTTAGGGACAGCAACGAGCAGTACTTC. The encoded protein is CAWSVLRDSNEQYF.